This T cell receptor (beta chain) emerged from a study of blood T cells in healthy people across ages. Sample-barcoded 5' priming and a J-beta primer mix drove a second PCR of roughly 6 to 12 cycles. One entry per CDR3 protein, called by TCRdb with MiXCR from the 5' RACE reads. The data show about 650,000 distinct CDR3 sequences, with roughly 30% seen just once and 15% held by the top ten. Between the trimmed V and J ends, which lost 6 bases and 2 bases, there was a span of 11 bases. CDR3 length: 13 amino acids. The germline V gene encodes CDR1 MNHEY and CDR2 SMNVEV (reference sequence). The sequenced sample consisted of blood. The chain joins TRBV27 to TRBJ2-7, with D possibly TRBD2 on 5 matching bases. This TCR was sampled from a woman of 80 years or more in good health. The CDR3 region has the DNA TGTGCCAGCAGGGCCGGACTGGCCTACGAGCAGTACTTC. Amino acids: CASRAGLAYEQYF.